These 24 T cell receptor beta chains came from one sample sequenced in a study of blood T cell repertoires in COVID-19. This table comes from immunoSEQ multiplex PCR, and its TCRdb copy is limited to in-frame clones, with some not included. The sample comprises about 150,000 clones, 75% to 95% of which are singletons, and approximately 0.55% rests with the top ten. The sequenced sample consisted of peripheral blood. These receptors were obtained from a man aged 45-65 years with acute or convalescent COVID-19.

This rearrangement joins TRBV7-2 to TRBJ1-5; D may be TRBD1 (6 bases). The germline V gene has CDR1 SGHTA and CDR2 FQGNSA. V was trimmed by 7 bases and J by 4 bases, leaving 17 bases between them. The CDR3 contains 15 residues. The CDR3 nucleotides read TGTGCCAGCACTAATCGGGCAGGGGTGAATCAGCCCCAGCATTTT. Translating gives CASTNRAGVNQPQHF.

This sequence joins TRBV6-1 and TRBJ1-6; D is perhaps TRBD1 (6 bases). Germline CDR1 reads MNHNS; CDR2 reads SASEGT. The CDR3 extends over 14 amino acids. Trimming left V 2 bases short and J 8 bases short, with 10 bases between. The chain's CDR3 is CASSEFTGYSPLHF. The CDR3 DNA reads TGTGCCAGCAGTGAATTCACAGGGTATTCACCCCTCCACTTT.

The chain uses TRBV6-5 and TRBJ1-1; D is unclear. This CDR3 has 11 residues. The germline V and J ends were trimmed by 5 bases and 3 bases, with 4 bases remaining between them. Germline CDR1 reads MNHEY; CDR2 reads SVGAGI. CDR3 loop: CASSTDTEAFF. In DNA form, the CDR3 reads TGTGCCAGCAGTACGGACACTGAAGCTTTCTTT.

The chain is built from TRBV15 and TRBJ1-1; no reliable D call. The CDR3 runs to 15 residues. Germline V gives CDR1 LNHNV, CDR2 YYDKDF (reference sequence). V lost 0 bases to trimming and J lost 6 bases, with 14 bases between them. The chain's CDR3 is CATSRDLLEESEAFF. The CDR3 region has the DNA TGTGCCACCAGCAGAGATCTTCTAGAGGAGTCTGAAGCTTTCTTT.

Here the CDR3 DNA reads TGTGCCAGCAGTTACGCGGCGCAGGATACGCAGTATTTT. Protein: CASSYAAQDTQYF. The gene calls are TRBV6-5 and TRBJ2-3; D remains ambiguous. Trimming removed 2 bases at V and 6 bases at J, with 9 bases between. The CDR3 runs to 13 residues. The germline V gene encodes CDR1 MNHEY and CDR2 SVGAGI.

The chain employs TRBV28 and TRBJ1-2; 7 positions match TRBD1. Germline V gene lookup returns CDR1 MDHEN and CDR2 SYDVKM. Unmatched junction bases numbered 7, after V lost 3 bases and J lost 3 bases. The CDR3 has 15 amino acids. The CDR3 sequence is CASSLGGQLYYGYTF. CDR3 nucleotide sequence: TGTGCCAGCAGTTTGGGGGGACAGCTCTACTATGGCTACACCTTC.

This sequence joins TRBV27 and TRBJ1-5, with D unresolved. Germline CDR1 MNHEY, CDR2 SMNVEV (reference sequence). Between the trimmed V and J ends, which lost 3 bases and 5 bases, there was a span of 8 bases. This CDR3 comprises 13 residues. The CDR3 here is CASSLEFYQPQHF. Written as DNA, the CDR3 is TGTGCCAGCAGTTTGGAGTTCTATCAGCCCCAGCATTTT.

V usage is TRBV2 and J usage is TRBJ2-5; tentatively, D is TRBD2 (5 bases). The CDR3 runs to 13 residues. V was clipped by 4 bases and J by 5 bases, with 11 bases between them. The germline gives CDR1 SNHLY, CDR2 FYNNEI. CDR3: CASSVSGLETQYF. The CDR3 bases are TGTGCCAGCAGTGTTTCGGGATTGGAGACCCAGTACTTC.

This chain uses TRBV4-3 with TRBJ1-1; D remains unclear. CDR1 LGHNA and CDR2 YSLEER come from the germline V gene. The CDR3 is made up of 13 amino acids. Trimming cost V 2 bases and J 5 bases, with 9 bases left between them. CDR3 sequence (DNA): TGCGCCAGCAGCCAATCACCGGGGACTGAAGCTTTCTTT. Translation: CASSQSPGTEAFF.

The V call is TRBV6-2 or TRBV6-3, the J call TRBJ1-2, with D possibly being TRBD1 (5 bases). This CDR3 has 17 residues. Germline CDR1 reads MNHEY; CDR2 reads SVGEGT. Trimming cost V 6 bases and J 2 bases, with 22 bases left between them. In DNA form, the CDR3 reads TGTGCCAGCAGCCTAAGCCGGGGACGGGGGGAAAACTATGGCTACACCTTC. Translated: CASSLSRGRGENYGYTF.

This clone has a single count. The genes are TRBV7-9 and TRBJ2-3, with D maybe TRBD2 (6 bases). Germline values: CDR1 SEHNR, CDR2 FQNEAQ (reference sequence). The CDR3 loop spans 14 amino acids. The V end lost 5 bases, the J end lost 4 bases, and 13 bases lay between the germline ends. CDR3 sequence reads: CASSKRASADTQYF. The CDR3 coding sequence is TGTGCCAGCAGCAAGAGAGCTAGCGCAGATACGCAGTATTTT. The whole variable domain, filled in from reference TRBV7-9 and TRBJ2-3, reads DTGVSQNPRHKITKRGQNVTFRCDPISEHNRLYWYRQTLGQGPEFLTYFQNEAQLEKSRLLSDRFSAERPKGSFSTLEIQRTEQGDSAMYLCASSKRASADTQYFGPGTRLTVL.

This chain connects TRBV13 to TRBJ2-5; 9 bases map to TRBD2. V was pared by 5 bases and J by 4 bases, with 8 bases of the junction left unmatched. The CDR3 sequence is 15 residues long. The germline gives CDR1 PRHDT, CDR2 FYEKMQ (reference sequence). CDR3 nucleotide sequence: TGTGCCAGCAGCGTTGGCGGGGGGGTTGGAGAGACCCAGTACTTC. Translation: CASSVGGGVGETQYF.

This chain joins TRBV14 and TRBJ2-6; possible D gene TRBD1, 5 bases. V shed 4 bases and J shed 3 bases, with 13 bases lying between them. CDR1 and CDR2 (germline): SGHDN, FVKESK. CDR3 size: 16 residues. The CDR3: CASSLPGRDGANVLTF. Here the CDR3 DNA reads TGTGCCAGCAGCCTTCCGGGCAGGGATGGGGCCAACGTCCTGACTTTC.

V and J are TRBV6-5 and TRBJ1-1, with D tentatively TRBD1 (6 bases). The CDR3 contains 14 residues. Trimming took 0 bases from V and 5 from J, leaving 10 bases between them. CDR1 and CDR2 (germline): MNHEY, SVGAGI. The CDR3, as DNA: TGTGCCAGCAGTTACTCGGCAGGGGTTACTGAAGCTTTCTTT. It is translated as CASSYSAGVTEAFF.

The rearrangement uses TRBV4-1 and TRBJ2-5, with D possibly matching TRBD2 (5 bases). The CDR3 runs 14 residues. V lost 1 base and J lost 7, with 13 bases in between. Germline values: CDR1 MGHRA, CDR2 YSYEKL. As DNA, the CDR3 is TGCGCCAGCAGCCAAGCACGGGGTGAGGCGACCCAGTACTTC. It is translated as CASSQARGEATQYF.

The V call is TRBV5-4, the J call TRBJ2-1, with D perhaps matching TRBD1 (5 bases). Deletions cut 1 base from V and 6 bases from J, with 14 bases between. The CDR3 runs to 15 residues. Germline CDR1 is SGHNT and CDR2 is YYREEE (reference sequence). The CDR3 DNA follows: TGTGCCAGCAGCTTGTCCAGGGCAGATTCCAATGAGCAGTTCTTC. Amino acid sequence: CASSLSRADSNEQFF.

The V gene is TRBV2, the J gene TRBJ2-1; the D gene is possibly TRBD2 (6 bases). Germline loops: CDR1 SNHLY, CDR2 FYNNEI. The CDR3 totals 13 residues. The V gene lost 8 bases and the J gene lost 2 bases, with 10 bases spanning the gap. The CDR3 nucleotides are TGTGCCAGCCTCGGGACTGCCTACAATGAGCAGTTCTTC. Translating it yields CASLGTAYNEQFF.

V usage is TRBV6-1 and J usage is TRBJ2-1; 7 bases align to TRBD1. The CDR3 is 19 residues long. V lost 0 bases to trimming and J lost 9 bases; unmatched junction nucleotides: 20. The V gene's germline CDR1 is MNHNS and CDR2 SASEGT. The CDR3 DNA is TGTGCCAGCAGTGAAGCGGAGCTGAGGGGGCAGCGGTACAAGGGTGAGCAGTTCTTC. It encodes CASSEAELRGQRYKGEQFF.

The chain recombines TRBV29-1 with TRBJ2-1, with 8 bases that match TRBD1. The CDR3 is made up of 13 amino acids. CDR1 and CDR2 from the germline V gene are SQVTM and ANQGSEA. J gave up 7 bases and V 8 bases, and 10 bases lay outside the gene matches. DNA of the CDR3: TGCAGCCTCGGAAAGACAGGGGTGAATGAGCAGTTCTTC. Translating gives CSLGKTGVNEQFF.

V usage is TRBV25-1 and J usage is TRBJ2-7, with TRBD2 identical over 11 bases. With 6 bases clipped from V and 7 bases from J, the junction kept 5 bases outside the gene matches. The CDR3 spans 13 residues. Germline CDR1 MGHDK, CDR2 SYGVNS. The CDR3 sequence is CASRLAGVREQYF. The CDR3, as DNA: TGTGCCAGCAGACTAGCGGGAGTTCGTGAGCAGTACTTC.

CDR3 residues: CASCQRGGYNEQFF. CDR3 DNA: TGCGCCAGCTGTCAGCGGGGGGGATACAATGAGCAGTTCTTC. The chain employs TRBV5-1 and TRBJ2-1, with 10 bases matching TRBD2. The length of the CDR3 is 14 residues. Germline CDR1 SGHRS, CDR2 YFSETQ. V gave up 7 bases and J gave up 4 bases; unmatched junction bases: 5.

The CDR3: CAWSVLYEQYF. DNA for the CDR3: TGTGCCTGGAGTGTACTGTACGAGCAGTACTTC. The chain combines TRBV30 with TRBJ2-7; unclear D gene. Trimming removed 0 bases at V and 4 bases at J, with 4 bases between. Germline V CDR1 and CDR2: GTSNPN, SVGIG (reference sequence). The CDR3 consists of 11 residues.

V gene TRBV7-6 combines with J gene TRBJ2-5; no firm D call. CDR1 is SGHVS, CDR2 FNYEAQ, per germline. The CDR3 has 13 amino acids. V was cut by 1 base and J by 5 bases, with 8 bases left in between. For the CDR3, the DNA is TGTGCCAGCAGCTTAGGTAGCATTGAGACCCAGTACTTC. Amino acids: CASSLGSIETQYF. The full variable domain, its missing parts supplied by reference TRBV7-6 and TRBJ2-5, is GAGVSQSPRYKVTKRGQDVALRCDPISGHVSLYWYRQALGQGPEFLTYFNYEAQQDKSGLPNDRFSAERPEGSISTLTIQRTEQRDSAMYRCASSLGSIETQYFGPGTRLLVL.

The chain couples TRBV12-3 or TRBV12-4 to TRBJ1-5; D unclear. V lost 6 bases, J lost 4 bases, and 10 bases lay in between. CDR3 length: 13 residues. CDR3 region: CASSTHKNQPQHF. The CDR3 region has the DNA TGTGCCAGCAGCACCCACAAGAATCAGCCCCAGCATTTT.